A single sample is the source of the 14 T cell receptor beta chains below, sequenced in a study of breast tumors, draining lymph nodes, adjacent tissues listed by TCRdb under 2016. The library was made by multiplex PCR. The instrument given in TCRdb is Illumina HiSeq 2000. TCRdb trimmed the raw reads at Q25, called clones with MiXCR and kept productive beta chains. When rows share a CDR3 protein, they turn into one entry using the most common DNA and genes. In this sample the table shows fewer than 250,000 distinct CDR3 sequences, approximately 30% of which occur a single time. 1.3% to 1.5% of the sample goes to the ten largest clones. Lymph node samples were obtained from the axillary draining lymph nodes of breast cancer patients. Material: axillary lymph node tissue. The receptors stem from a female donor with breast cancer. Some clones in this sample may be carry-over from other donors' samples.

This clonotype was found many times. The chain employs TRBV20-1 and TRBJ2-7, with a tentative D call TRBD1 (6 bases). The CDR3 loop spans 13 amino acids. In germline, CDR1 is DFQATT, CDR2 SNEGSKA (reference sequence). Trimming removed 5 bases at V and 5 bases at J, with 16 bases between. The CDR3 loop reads CSARQGPRNEQYF. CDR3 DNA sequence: TGCAGTGCTCGTCAGGGGCCAAGGAACGAGCAGTACTTC.

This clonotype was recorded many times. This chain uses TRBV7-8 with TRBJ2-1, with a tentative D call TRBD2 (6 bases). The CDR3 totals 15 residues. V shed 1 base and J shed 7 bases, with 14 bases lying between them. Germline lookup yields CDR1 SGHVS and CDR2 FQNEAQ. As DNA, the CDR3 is TGTGCCAGCAGCTTAGATTTAGCGGAGGGGAATGAGCAGTTCTTC. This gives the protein CASSLDLAEGNEQFF.

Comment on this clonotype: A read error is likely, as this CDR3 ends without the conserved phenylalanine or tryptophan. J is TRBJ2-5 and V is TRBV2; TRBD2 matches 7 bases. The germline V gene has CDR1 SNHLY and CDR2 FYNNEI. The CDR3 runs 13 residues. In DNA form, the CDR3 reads TGTGCCAGCATGCTAGCGGACCAAGGGACCCAGTACTCC. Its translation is CASMLADQGTQYS.

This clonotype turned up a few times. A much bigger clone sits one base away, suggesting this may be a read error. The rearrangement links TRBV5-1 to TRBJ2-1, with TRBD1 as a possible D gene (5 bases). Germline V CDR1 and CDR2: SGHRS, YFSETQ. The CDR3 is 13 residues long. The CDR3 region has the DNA TGCGCCAGCAGCCCGGACATTTACAATGACCAGTTCTTC. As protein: CASSPDIYNDQFF.

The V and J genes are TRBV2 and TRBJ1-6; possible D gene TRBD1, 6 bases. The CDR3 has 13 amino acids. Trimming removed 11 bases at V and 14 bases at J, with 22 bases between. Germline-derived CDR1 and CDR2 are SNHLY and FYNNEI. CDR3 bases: TGTGCCGGCGTCAGACAGGCTGGGTTCACCCTCCACTTT. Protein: CAGVRQAGFTLHF.

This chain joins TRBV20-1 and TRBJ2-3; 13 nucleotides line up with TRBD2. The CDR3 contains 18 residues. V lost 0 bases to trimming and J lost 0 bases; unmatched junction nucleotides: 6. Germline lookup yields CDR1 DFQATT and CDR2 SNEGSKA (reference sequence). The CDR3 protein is CSARDAGLAGISTDTQYF. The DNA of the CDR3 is TGCAGTGCTAGAGACGCGGGACTAGCGGGGATAAGCACAGATACGCAGTATTTT.

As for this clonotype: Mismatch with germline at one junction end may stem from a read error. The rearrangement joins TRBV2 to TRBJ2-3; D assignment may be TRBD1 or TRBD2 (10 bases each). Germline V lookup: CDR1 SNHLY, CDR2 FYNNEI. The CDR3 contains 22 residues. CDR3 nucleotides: TGTGCCAGCAGCGAAGAGGTAATACTAGCGGGATGGGACAGGGGTGGGGCAGATACGCAGTATTTT. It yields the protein CASSEEVILAGWDRGGADTQYF.

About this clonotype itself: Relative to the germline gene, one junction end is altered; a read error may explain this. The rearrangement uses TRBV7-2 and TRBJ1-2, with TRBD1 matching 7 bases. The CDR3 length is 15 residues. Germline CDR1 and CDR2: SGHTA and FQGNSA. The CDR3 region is CASSLQGTAFYGYPF. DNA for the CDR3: TGTGCCAGCAGCTTACAGGGGACAGCTTTTTATGGCTACCCCTTC.

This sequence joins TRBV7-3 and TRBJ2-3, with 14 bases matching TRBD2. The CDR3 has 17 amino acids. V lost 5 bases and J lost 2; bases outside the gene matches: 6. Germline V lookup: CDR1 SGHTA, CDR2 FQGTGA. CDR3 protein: CASSPTSGRAFTDTQYF. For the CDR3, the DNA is TGTGCCAGCAGCCCGACTAGCGGGAGGGCCTTCACAGATACGCAGTATTTT.

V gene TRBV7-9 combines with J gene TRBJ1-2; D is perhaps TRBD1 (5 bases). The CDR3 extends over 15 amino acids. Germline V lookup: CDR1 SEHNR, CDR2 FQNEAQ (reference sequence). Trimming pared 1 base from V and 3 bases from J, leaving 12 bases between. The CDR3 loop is CASSLGEGDHYGYTF. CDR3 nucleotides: TGTGCCAGCAGCTTAGGGGAAGGGGACCACTATGGCTACACCTTC.

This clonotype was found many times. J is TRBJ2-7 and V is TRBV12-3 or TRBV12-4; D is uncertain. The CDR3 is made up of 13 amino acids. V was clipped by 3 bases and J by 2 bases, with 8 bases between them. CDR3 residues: CASSFGDTYEQYF. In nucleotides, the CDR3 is TGTGCCAGCAGTTTTGGGGATACCTACGAGCAGTACTTC.

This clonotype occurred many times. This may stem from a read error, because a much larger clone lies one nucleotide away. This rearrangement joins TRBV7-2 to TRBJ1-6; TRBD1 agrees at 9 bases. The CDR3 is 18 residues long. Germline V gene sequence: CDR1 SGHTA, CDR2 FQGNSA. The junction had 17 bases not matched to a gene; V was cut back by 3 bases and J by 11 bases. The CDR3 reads CASSFTYSGTGMDPPLHF. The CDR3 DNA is TGTGCCAGCAGCTTTACTTACTCCGGGACAGGGATGGATCCACCCCTCCACTTT.

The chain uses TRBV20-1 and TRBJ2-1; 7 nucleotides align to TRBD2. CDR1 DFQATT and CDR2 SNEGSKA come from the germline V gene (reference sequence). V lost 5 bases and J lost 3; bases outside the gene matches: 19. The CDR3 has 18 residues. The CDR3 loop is CSAASTSRRGTSYNEQFF. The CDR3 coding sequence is TGCAGTGCTGCGTCGACTAGCAGGAGGGGCACGAGCTACAATGAGCAGTTCTTC.

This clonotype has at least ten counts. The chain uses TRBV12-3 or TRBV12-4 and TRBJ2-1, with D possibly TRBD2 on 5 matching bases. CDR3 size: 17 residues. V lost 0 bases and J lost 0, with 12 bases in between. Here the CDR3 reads CASSLALASPSYNEQFF. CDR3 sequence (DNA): TGTGCCAGCAGTTTAGCGTTAGCGTCACCCTCCTACAATGAGCAGTTCTTC.